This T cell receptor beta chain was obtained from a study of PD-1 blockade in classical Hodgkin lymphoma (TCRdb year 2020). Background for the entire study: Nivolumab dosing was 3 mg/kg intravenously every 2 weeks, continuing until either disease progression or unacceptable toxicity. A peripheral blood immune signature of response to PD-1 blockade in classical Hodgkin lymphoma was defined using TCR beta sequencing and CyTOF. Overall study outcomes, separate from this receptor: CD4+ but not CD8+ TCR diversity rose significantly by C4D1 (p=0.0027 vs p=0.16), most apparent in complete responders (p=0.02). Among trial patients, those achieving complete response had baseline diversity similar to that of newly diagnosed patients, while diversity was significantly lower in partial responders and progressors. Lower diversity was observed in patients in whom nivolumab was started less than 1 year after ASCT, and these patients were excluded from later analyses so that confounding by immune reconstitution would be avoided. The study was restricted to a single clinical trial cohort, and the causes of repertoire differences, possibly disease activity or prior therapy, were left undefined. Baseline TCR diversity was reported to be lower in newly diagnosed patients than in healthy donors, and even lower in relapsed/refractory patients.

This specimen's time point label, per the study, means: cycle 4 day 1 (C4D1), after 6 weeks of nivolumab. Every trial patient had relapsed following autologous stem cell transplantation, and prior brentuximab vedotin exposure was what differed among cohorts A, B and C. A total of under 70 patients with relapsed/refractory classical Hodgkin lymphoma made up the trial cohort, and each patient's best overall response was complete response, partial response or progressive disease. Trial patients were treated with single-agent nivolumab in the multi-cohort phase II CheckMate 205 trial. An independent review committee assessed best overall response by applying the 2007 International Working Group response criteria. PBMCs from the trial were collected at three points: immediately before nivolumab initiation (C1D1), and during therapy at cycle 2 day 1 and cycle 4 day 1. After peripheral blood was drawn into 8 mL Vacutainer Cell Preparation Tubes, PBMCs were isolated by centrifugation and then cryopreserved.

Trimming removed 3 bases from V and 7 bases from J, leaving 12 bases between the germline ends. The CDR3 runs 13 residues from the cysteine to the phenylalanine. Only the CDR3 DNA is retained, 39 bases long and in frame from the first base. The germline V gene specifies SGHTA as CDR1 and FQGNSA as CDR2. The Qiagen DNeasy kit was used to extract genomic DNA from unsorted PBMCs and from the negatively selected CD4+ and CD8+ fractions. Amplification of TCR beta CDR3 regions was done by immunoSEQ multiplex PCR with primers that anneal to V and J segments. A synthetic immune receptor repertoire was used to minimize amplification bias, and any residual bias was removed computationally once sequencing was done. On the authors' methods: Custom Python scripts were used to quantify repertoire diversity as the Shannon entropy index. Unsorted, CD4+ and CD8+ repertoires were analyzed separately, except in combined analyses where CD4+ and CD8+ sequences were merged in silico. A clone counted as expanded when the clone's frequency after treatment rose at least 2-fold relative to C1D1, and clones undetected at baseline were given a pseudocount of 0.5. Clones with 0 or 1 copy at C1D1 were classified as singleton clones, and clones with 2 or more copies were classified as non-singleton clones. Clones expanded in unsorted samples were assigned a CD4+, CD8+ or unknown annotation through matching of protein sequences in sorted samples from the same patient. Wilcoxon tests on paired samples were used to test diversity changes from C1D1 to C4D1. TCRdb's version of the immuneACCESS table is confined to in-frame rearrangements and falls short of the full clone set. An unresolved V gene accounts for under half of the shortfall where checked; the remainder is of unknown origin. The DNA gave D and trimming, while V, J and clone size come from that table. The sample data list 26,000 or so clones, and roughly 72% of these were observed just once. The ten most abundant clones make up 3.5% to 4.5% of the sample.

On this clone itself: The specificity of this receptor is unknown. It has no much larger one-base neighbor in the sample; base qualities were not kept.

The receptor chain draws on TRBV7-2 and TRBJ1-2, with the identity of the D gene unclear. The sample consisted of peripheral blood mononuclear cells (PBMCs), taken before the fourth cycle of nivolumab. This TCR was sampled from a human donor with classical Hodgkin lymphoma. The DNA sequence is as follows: TGTGCCAGCAGCTTCCCTAATCTGCCTGGCTACACCTTC. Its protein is CASSFPNLPGYTF.